The T cell receptor (beta chain) described here comes from a study of neurological immune-mediated disorders. The time point denotes: longitudinal time-point 2. PBMCs stored at -80 C, 2 million in total, were the source of the unsorted libraries. Sequencing runs each yielded over 170 million TCR-beta sequences from 15-18 subjects. Using its own MiXCR run on the 5' RACE reads, TCRdb lists one record per CDR3 protein. The table lists about 80,000 distinct CDR3 sequences, 5.8% of them singletons, with 7.9% in the top ten. Study outcomes and limitations: There were no CDR3 amino acid sequences shared by expanded clones across subjects, a result suggesting private repertoires in all groups.

This clonotype came up a few times. Its specificity is not known. Sequencing used PBMCs. The receptor was derived from a woman aged 60 to 75 with multiple sclerosis.

CDR3 amino acids: CASSFESGISQPQHF. The CDR3 DNA follows: TGTGCCAGCAGCTTTGAATCAGGGATAAGTCAGCCCCAGCATTTT. The V gene is TRBV7-2, the J gene TRBJ1-5; a possible D gene is TRBD1 (5 bases). CDR1 is SGHTA and CDR2 is FQGNSA in the germline V gene. The CDR3 loop spans 15 amino acids. Trimming removed 3 bases at V and 6 bases at J, with 15 bases between.